Listed below are T cell receptor beta chains from one sample, sequenced in a study of T cell responses to AZD1222 COVID-19 vaccine. Clones were sequenced by immunoSEQ multiplex PCR, and TCRdb holds only the in-frame ones, with some missing. The table has more than 85,000 clones, about 88% seen once. Material: peripheral blood, obtained 28 days after the second AZD1222 dose. The receptors were gathered from an adult who received the AZD1222 COVID-19 vaccine. The CDR3 runs from the conserved cysteine through the conserved F or W. A D gene is named only where the DNA matches it firmly. Not all rows give a size; the values are once, few, many and, for expanded clones, a class.

J gene	clone size	D gene	V gene	CDR3 DNA	CDR3 protein
TRBJ1-5	-	-	TRBV18	TGTGCCAGCTCATTAGGTGGGGTTCCCAATCAGCCCCAGCATTTT	CASSLGGVPNQPQHF
TRBJ1-3	-	-	TRBV11-2	TGTGCCAGCAGCCCGGACACTGGAAACACCATATATTTT	CASSPDTGNTIYF
TRBJ2-5	-	-	TRBV7-9	TGTGCCAGCAGCTTGGGTTCCGGGGAGACCCAGTACTTC	CASSLGSGETQYF
TRBJ2-2	-	TRBD1	TRBV6-5	TGTGCCAGCAGCATACAGGGGTACAACACCGGGGAGCTGTTTTTT	CASSIQGYNTGELFF
TRBJ2-5	-	TRBD2	TRBV4-2	TGTGCCAGCAGCCAAGATCTGGGCACTAGCGGGGCGAAAGAGACCCAGTACTTC	CASSQDLGTSGAKETQYF
TRBJ2-6	once	-	TRBV7-6	TGTGCCAGCAGCGTAGACAGCTCTGGGGCCAACGTCCTGACTTTC	CASSVDSSGANVLTF
TRBJ1-1	once	-	TRBV19	TGTGCCAGTCCCCCGCCAGAGCGAGGGGGTGGCTTAATGAACACTGAAGCTTTCTTT	CASPPPERGGGLMNTEAFF
TRBJ1-2	-	TRBD1	TRBV7-2	TGTGCCAGCAGCTTAACAGGGGACTATGGCTACACCTTC	CASSLTGDYGYTF
TRBJ1-1	once	-	TRBV29-1	TGCAGCGTTAGCCGACAGGTTAATGAAGCTTTCTTT	CSVSRQVNEAFF
TRBJ2-3	-	-	TRBV5-6	TGTGCCAGCAGCTTTGGGATAATTGAGTATTTT	CASSFGIIEYF
TRBJ2-1	few	-	TRBV6-6	TGTGCCAGCAGGAGAACAGCCTCATCCTACAATGAGCAGTTCTTC	CASRRTASSYNEQFF
TRBJ2-2	-	TRBD2	TRBV19	TGTGCCAGTACCCGACTAGCGAGAGACACCGGGGAGCTGTTTTTT	CASTRLARDTGELFF
TRBJ2-3	-	-	TRBV18	TGTGCCAGCTACCCCTATGAGAGGGGAAGGACAGATACGCAGTATTTT	CASYPYERGRTDTQYF